The 27 T cell receptor beta chains below were found in one sample sequenced in a study of immune heterogeneity within non-small cell lung tumors. The authors amplified TCR beta CDR3 by multiplex PCR with 32 V and 13 J primers. TCRdb re-called the multiplex PCR reads through MiXCR, storing one row per CDR3 protein. The table lists roughly 10,000 distinct CDR3 sequences, approximately 21% of them singletons, with under 4.5% in the top ten. At 600 ng per sample, bulk tumor genomic DNA provided the template. Several biopsies were collected from each primary tumor during surgery. They were spaced as far apart as possible within the tumor mass. Patients underwent curative surgery for untreated, newly diagnosed non-small cell lung cancer. Input material: lung tumor tissue. All receptors come from a man in his 60s with non-small cell lung cancer.

DNA of the CDR3: TGCGCCAGCAGCCAAGAGGGTAGTTCAGAGACCCAGTACTTC. Protein sequence: CASSQEGSSETQYF. This sequence joins TRBV4-1 and TRBJ2-5; D gene uncertain. V was trimmed by 0 bases and J by 4 bases, leaving 9 bases between them. Germline V lookup: CDR1 MGHRA, CDR2 YSYEKL. The CDR3 length is 14 residues.

The J gene is TRBJ2-5, the V gene TRBV28; 11 bases line up with TRBD1. Trimming at V came to 6 bases and at J to 4 bases, leaving 4 bases not matched to a gene. Germline V gene sequence: CDR1 MDHEN, CDR2 SYDVKM. This CDR3 is built from 14 residues. In nucleotides, the CDR3 is TGTGCCAGCAGCTCTGGGACAGGGGGAGAGACCCAGTACTTC. Encoded protein: CASSSGTGGETQYF. Full variable domain (remainder filled in from reference TRBV28 and TRBJ2-5): DVKVTQSSRYLVKRTGEKVFLECVQDMDHENMFWYRQDPGLGLRLIYFSYDVKMKEKGDIPEGYSVSREKKERFSLILESASTNQTSMYLCASSSGTGGETQYFGPGTRLLVL.

This clonotype is medium-sized in the sample. The chain recombines TRBV20-1 with TRBJ2-5; weak D call: TRBD2 (6 bases). The length of the CDR3 is 12 residues. CDR1 is DFQATT, CDR2 SNEGSKA, per germline (reference sequence). With 5 bases removed from V and 7 bases from J, the gap between germline ends came to 14 bases. CDR3 bases: TGCAGTGCTCCCAGCGGAGGGCGGACCCAGTACTTC. Amino acid sequence: CSAPSGGRTQYF.

The chain links TRBV9 to TRBJ1-3; tentatively, D is TRBD1 (5 bases). The germline CDR1 and CDR2 sequences are SGDLS and YYNGEE. Trimming removed 3 bases from V and 4 bases from J, with 14 bases in between. The CDR3 sequence is 15 residues long. CDR3 in DNA: TGTGCCAGCAGCGACACGACAGTAACAGGAAACACCATATATTTT. Its protein is CASSDTTVTGNTIYF.

Concerning this clonotype: Given a much more abundant clone one base away, this may be a read error. The DNA is omitted, as the CDR3 cannot be located on it reliably, and the CDR3 follows TCRdb's listing. This sequence joins TRBV6-1 and TRBJ1-1; the table assigns TRBD1, which was not confirmed against the DNA. The CDR3 contains 13 residues when both ends are counted. The germline V gene has CDR1 MNHNS and CDR2 SASEGT. The CDR3 sequence: CASLWGRGTEALF.

The chain recombines TRBV30 with TRBJ1-6, with D maybe TRBD1 (5 bases). Trimming shortened V by 4 bases and J by 8 bases, and 15 bases separated the two germline ends. The CDR3 covers 14 residues. Per germline, CDR1 GTSNPN and CDR2 SVGIG (reference sequence). CDR3 bases: TGTGCCTGGAAGGGTCGGGGCTGGGATTCACCCCTCCACTTT. Translating it yields CAWKGRGWDSPLHF.

Worth noting for this clonotype: This may arise from a read error, as a much more abundant clone is one base away. The chain couples TRBV30 to TRBJ1-1; D unresolved. The CDR3 spans 11 residues. Germline V gene sequence: CDR1 GTSNPN, CDR2 SVGIG (reference sequence). CDR3 residues: CAWTLNTEACF. DNA for the CDR3: TGTGCCTGGACATTGAACACTGAAGCTTGCTTT.

By share, this clonotype ranks as medium-sized. The chain has TRBV12-3 or TRBV12-4 and TRBJ1-1, with 9 positions matching TRBD1. The CDR3 has 14 residues. Unmatched junction bases numbered 7, after V lost 6 bases and J lost 5 bases. The CDR3 here is CASRTGGPGTEAFF. The CDR3 DNA reads TGTGCCAGCAGAACAGGGGGCCCGGGTACTGAAGCTTTCTTT.

The sample holds one count of this clonotype. The chain combines TRBV5-1 with TRBJ2-5; D ambiguous. The CDR3 is 9 residues long. V lost 5 bases, J lost 5 bases, and 1 base lay in between. Germline lookup yields CDR1 SGHRS and CDR2 YFSETQ. CDR3 nucleotides: TGCGCCAGCAGGGAGACCCAGTACTTC. Protein sequence: CASRETQYF. The full variable domain, its missing parts supplied by reference TRBV5-1 and TRBJ2-5, is KAGVTQTPRYLIKTRGQQVTLSCSPISGHRSVSWYQQTPGQGLQFLFEYFSETQRNKGNFPGRFSGRQFSNSRSEMNVSTLELGDSALYLCASRETQYFGPGTRLLVL.

The chain has TRBV3-1 and TRBJ2-6; D remains ambiguous. Trimming stripped 1 base from V and 0 bases from J, with 7 bases between. This CDR3 has 16 residues. The V gene's germline CDR1 is LGHDT and CDR2 YNNKEL (reference sequence). The CDR3 DNA sequence: TGTGCCAGCAGCCAAGTAGAATTCTCTGGGGCCAACGTCCTGACTTTC. Translating gives CASSQVEFSGANVLTF.

The rearrangement links TRBV18 to TRBJ2-2; D is tentatively TRBD1 or TRBD2 (5 bases each). V was trimmed by 6 bases and J by 3 bases, leaving 14 bases between them. Germline loops: CDR1 KGHSH, CDR2 LQKENI. This CDR3 has 15 residues. The CDR3 loop is CASSGTARDTGELFF. The DNA of the CDR3 is TGTGCCAGCTCCGGGACGGCCCGCGACACCGGGGAGCTGTTTTTT.

This chain joins TRBV11-2 and TRBJ1-3; D remains unclear. Between the trimmed V and J ends, which lost 4 bases and 3 bases, there was a span of 7 bases. Germline V gives CDR1 SGHAT, CDR2 FQNNGV. This CDR3 has 13 amino acids. CDR3 sequence reads: CASSSIGGNTIYF. CDR3 DNA sequence: TGTGCCAGCAGCTCAATAGGTGGAAACACCATATATTTT.

This rearrangement joins TRBV5-6 to TRBJ2-7; TRBD2 might be the D (6 bases). Trimming took off 4 bases at V and 7 bases at J, with 9 bases between the two ends. Germline values: CDR1 SGHDT, CDR2 YYEEEE. This CDR3 region has 11 residues. CDR3 sequence (DNA): TGTGCCAGCAGCCTCGGACTAGAGCAGTACTTC. Translation gives CASSLGLEQYF. The variable domain in full, completed from reference TRBV5-6 and TRBJ2-7, reads DAGVTQSPTHLIKTRGQQVTLRCSPKSGHDTVSWYQQALGQGPQFIFQYYEEEERQRGNFPDRFSGHQFPNYSSELNVNALLLGDSALYLCASSLGLEQYFGPGTRLTVT.

For this clonotype: A clone one base away is much larger, so this may be a read error. This chain links TRBV5-6 with TRBJ2-1, with 9 bases identical to TRBD2. The CDR3 is made up of 15 amino acids. CDR1 and CDR2 (germline): SGHDT, YYEEEE. The CDR3 DNA is TGTGCCATCAGCCCGGGACTAGCTCAGTACAATGAGCAGTTCTTC. Translated: CAISPGLAQYNEQFF.

At least ten counts were recorded for this clonotype. V is TRBV7-2 and J is TRBJ2-7, with 13 bases matching TRBD2. The germline CDR1 and CDR2 sequences are SGHTA and FQGNSA. The ends lost 5 bases at V and 5 bases at J; junction bases unmatched: 15. The CDR3 contains 18 residues. CDR3 DNA: TGTGCCAGCAGCCATAGGACTAGCGGGAGTTTTCAGCTGCACGAGCAGTACTTC. Amino acid sequence: CASSHRTSGSFQLHEQYF.

This clonotype has ten or more counts. An end of the junction does not agree with germline; a read error may underlie this. The chain is built from TRBV5-1 and TRBJ2-3; 8 bases are a match to TRBD2. The CDR3 covers 15 residues. Per germline, CDR1 SGHRS and CDR2 YFSETQ. The CDR3 DNA is TGCGCCAGCAGCCCGGCCCGGACTAGCACTGATACGCAGTATTTT. Its translation is CASSPARTSTDTQYF.

The count of this clonotype is one. The chain recombines TRBV5-1 with TRBJ2-3; 12 positions agree with TRBD1. CDR1 is SGHRS, CDR2 YFSETQ, per germline. V gave up 5 bases and J gave up 7 bases; unmatched junction bases: 11. The CDR3 runs to 16 residues. The CDR3 sequence: CASSPAGTGGKYTQYF. DNA for the CDR3: TGCGCCAGCAGTCCCGCCGGGACAGGGGGCAAATATACGCAGTATTTT.

The chain uses TRBV30 and TRBJ2-5; possibly TRBD2 for D (7 bases). The V end was cut by 2 bases, the J end by 7 bases, with 14 bases between. Germline V lookup: CDR1 GTSNPN, CDR2 SVGIG (reference sequence). The length of the CDR3 is 13 residues. The CDR3 nucleotides are TGTGCCTGGAGTAGGGGGGAGGGGGGGACCCAGTACTTC. This gives the protein CAWSRGEGGTQYF.

This clonotype was counted many times. The chain employs TRBV28 and TRBJ1-4; 10 bases match TRBD1. The J segment lost 6 bases and the V segment lost 5 bases, leaving 6 bases of the junction unmatched. Germline V gives CDR1 MDHEN, CDR2 SYDVKM. The CDR3 extends over 15 amino acids. CDR3: CASSPAGTGDEKLFF. CDR3 bases: TGTGCCAGCAGTCCAGCCGGGACAGGGGATGAAAAACTGTTTTTT.

Ten or more counts support this clonotype. The genes are TRBV28 and TRBJ1-5; D remains ambiguous. Looked up from germline, CDR1 is MDHEN and CDR2 is SYDVKM. The CDR3 covers 14 residues. V was pared by 4 bases and J by 7 bases, with 14 bases between. The CDR3 DNA follows: TGTGCCAGCAGTTCCCGCGCGGGGAAACAGCCCCAGCATTTT. It codes for CASSSRAGKQPQHF.

The chain couples TRBV5-4 to TRBJ2-7; D is unresolved. V was clipped by 4 bases and J by 1 base, with 6 bases between them. This CDR3 is built from 12 residues. CDR1 SGHNT and CDR2 YYREEE come from the germline V gene (reference sequence). This CDR3 is CASSAESYEQYF. The CDR3 DNA is TGTGCCAGCAGCGCGGAGTCCTACGAGCAGTACTTC.

V is TRBV12-3 or TRBV12-4 and J is TRBJ2-1; no firm D call. CDR3 length equals 11 residues. V lost 10 bases, J lost 8 bases, and 12 bases lay in between. Here the CDR3 reads CAKGYGDEQFF. The CDR3 nucleotides read TGTGCCAAGGGATATGGGGATGAGCAGTTCTTC.

V usage is TRBV20-1 and J usage is TRBJ2-7; 7 bases align to TRBD2. Unmatched junction bases numbered 2, after V lost 1 base and J lost 2 bases. The CDR3 covers 13 residues. Germline CDR1 DFQATT, CDR2 SNEGSKA (reference sequence). This CDR3 is CSARGGGTYEQYF. The CDR3 DNA follows: TGCAGTGCTAGAGGGGGGGGGACCTACGAGCAGTACTTC.

By share, this clonotype counts as medium-sized. The V gene is TRBV28, the J gene TRBJ1-2; D is unresolved. V gave up 7 bases and J gave up 6 bases, with 15 bases separating them. CDR1 MDHEN and CDR2 SYDVKM come from the germline V gene. The CDR3 is made up of 13 amino acids. The CDR3 DNA reads as TGTGCCAGCACCGACCCCGCCGGGGATGGCTACACCTTC. Protein sequence: CASTDPAGDGYTF.

As regards this clonotype: A clone one base away is much larger, so this may be a read error. The chain uses TRBV18 and TRBJ1-3; tentatively, D is TRBD1 (6 bases). This CDR3 has 14 residues. The germline V gene has CDR1 KGHSH and CDR2 LQKENI. The CDR3 region has the DNA TGTGCCGGCTCACCACAGGGTGTTGGAAACACCATATATTTT. Translating it yields CAGSPQGVGNTIYF.

V is TRBV20-1 and J is TRBJ2-1; TRBD1 is a possible D gene (5 bases). Germline V CDR1 and CDR2: DFQATT, SNEGSKA (reference sequence). The CDR3 is made up of 14 amino acids. Trimming took off 6 bases at V and 7 bases at J, with 19 bases between the two ends. The DNA of the CDR3 is TGCAGTGCCCGGCTAGGGGTAGGGCCGAATGAGCAGTTCTTC. Protein product: CSARLGVGPNEQFF.

Comment on this clonotype: It may be a read error: a sequence one base away is much more abundant. V usage is TRBV28 and J usage is TRBJ2-1; TRBD1 aligns across 11 bases. The germline CDR1 and CDR2 sequences are MDHEN and SYDVKM. This CDR3 spans 17 amino acids. Trimming at V came to 3 bases and at J to 5 bases, leaving 9 bases not matched to a gene. The CDR3 DNA is TGTGCCAGCAGTTTCATCAGGTCGGGACAGGGGGACAATGAGCAGTTCTTC. Amino acid sequence: CASSFIRSGQGDNEQFF.